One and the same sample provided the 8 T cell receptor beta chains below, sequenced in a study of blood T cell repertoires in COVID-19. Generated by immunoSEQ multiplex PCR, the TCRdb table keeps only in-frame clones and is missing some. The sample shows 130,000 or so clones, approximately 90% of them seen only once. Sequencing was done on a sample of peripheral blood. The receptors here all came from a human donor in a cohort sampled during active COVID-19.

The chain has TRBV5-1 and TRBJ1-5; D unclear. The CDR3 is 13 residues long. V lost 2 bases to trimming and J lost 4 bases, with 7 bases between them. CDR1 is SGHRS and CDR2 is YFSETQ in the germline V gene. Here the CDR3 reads CASSLAPNQPQHF. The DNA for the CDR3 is TGCGCCAGCAGCTTAGCACCAAATCAGCCCCAGCATTTT.

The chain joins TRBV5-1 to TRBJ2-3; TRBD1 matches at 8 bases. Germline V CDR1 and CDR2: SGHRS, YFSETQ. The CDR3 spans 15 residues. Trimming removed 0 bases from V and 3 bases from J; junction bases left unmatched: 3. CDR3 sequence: CASSLGQGQTDTQYF. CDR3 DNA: TGCGCCAGCAGCTTGGGACAGGGGCAGACAGATACGCAGTATTTT.

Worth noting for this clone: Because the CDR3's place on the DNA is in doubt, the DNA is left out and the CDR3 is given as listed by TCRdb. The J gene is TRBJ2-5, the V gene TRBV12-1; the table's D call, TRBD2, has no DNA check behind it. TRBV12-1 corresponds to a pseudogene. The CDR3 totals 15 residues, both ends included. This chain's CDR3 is CASSFAPGSRGTQYF.

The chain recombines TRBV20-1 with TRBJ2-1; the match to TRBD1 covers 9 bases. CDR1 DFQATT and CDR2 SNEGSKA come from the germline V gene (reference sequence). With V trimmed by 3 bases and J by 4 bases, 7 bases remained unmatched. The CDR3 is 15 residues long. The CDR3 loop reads CSASASGTGYNEQFF. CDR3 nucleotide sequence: TGCAGTGCTAGTGCGAGTGGGACAGGGTACAATGAGCAGTTCTTC.

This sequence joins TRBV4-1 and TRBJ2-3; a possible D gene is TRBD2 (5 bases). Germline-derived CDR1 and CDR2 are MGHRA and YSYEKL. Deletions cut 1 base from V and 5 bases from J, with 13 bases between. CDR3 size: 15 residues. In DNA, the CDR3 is TGCGCCAGCAGCCAAGGAGCGAGGGCGGGAGATACGCAGTATTTT. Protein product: CASSQGARAGDTQYF.

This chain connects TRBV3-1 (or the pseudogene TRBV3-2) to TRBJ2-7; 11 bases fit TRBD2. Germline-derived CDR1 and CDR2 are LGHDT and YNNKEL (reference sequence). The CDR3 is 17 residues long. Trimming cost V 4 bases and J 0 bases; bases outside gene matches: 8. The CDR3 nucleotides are TGTGCCAGCAGCCCCCGGGCTAGCGGGAGGAGCTCCTACGAGCAGTACTTC. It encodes CASSPRASGRSSYEQYF.

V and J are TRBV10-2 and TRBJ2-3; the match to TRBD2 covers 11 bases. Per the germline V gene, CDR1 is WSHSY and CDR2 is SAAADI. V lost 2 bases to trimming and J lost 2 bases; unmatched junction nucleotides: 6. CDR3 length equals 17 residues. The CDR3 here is CASSEEGLAANTDTQYF. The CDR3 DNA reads TGCGCCAGCAGTGAGGAGGGACTAGCGGCTAACACAGATACGCAGTATTTT.

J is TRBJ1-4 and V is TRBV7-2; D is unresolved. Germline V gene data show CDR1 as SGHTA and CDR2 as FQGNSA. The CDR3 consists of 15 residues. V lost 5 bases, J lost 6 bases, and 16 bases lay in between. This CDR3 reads CASSIRGSAYEKLFF. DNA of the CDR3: TGTGCCAGCAGCATCCGAGGTTCAGCATATGAAAAACTGTTTTTT.